This TCR beta chain stems from a study of blood T cell repertoires in COVID-19. Losses at the gene ends were 5 bases for V and 1 base for J; bases not matched to a gene: 9. Germline assignment: CDR1 MGHRA and CDR2 YSYEKL. CDR3 length equals 16 residues. Study processing details: Reference gene primer amplification gave estimated nucleated cell counts. Assay: immunoSEQ multiplex PCR; the TCRdb copy retains only in-frame clones and omits some. The DNA was the basis for D and trimming; V, J and clone size are from that table. The sample has 310,000 or so clones; 89% are singletons. Sequenced material: PBMCs or T cells enriched from blood (not recorded which). The chain joins TRBV4-1 to TRBJ2-5; TRBD1 aligns across 8 bases. The TCR originated in a woman aged 40 to 50 who had recovered from COVID-19. CDR3 nucleotides: TGCGCCAGCAGCGTACGGACAGGGCAACCCCAAGAGACCCAGTACTTC. This codes for CASSVRTGQPQETQYF.